This T cell receptor beta chain was recorded in a study of identical twins. The V gene lost 1 base and the J gene lost 7 bases, with 8 bases spanning the gap. Germline CDR1 reads DFQATT; CDR2 reads SNEGSKA (reference sequence). The CDR3 is 13 residues long. Broader study findings: Zero-insertion analyses were open to partial confounding by invariant MAIT and iNKT cells. Less excess twin sharing appeared in beta out-of-frame sequences. Twin sharing of out-of-frame TCR alpha was underestimated by models in monozygotic pairs.

This clonotype appeared many times. The antigen is undetermined. In TCRdb, the 5' RACE reads were re-called with MiXCR into one record per CDR3 protein. The top ten hold 9% to 10% of the sample, which has some 240,000 distinct CDR3 sequences, roughly a tenth seen once. Specimen: memory T cells sorted from blood. The rearrangement uses TRBV20-1 and TRBJ1-6; D is ambiguous. The receptor was derived from a man between 50 and 59 years old in good health. The CDR3 here is CSARGSVNSPLHF. CDR3 DNA: TGCAGTGCTAGAGGATCCGTAAATTCACCCCTCCACTTT.